The present TCR beta chain was sequenced within a study of cytomegalovirus exposure and HLA in healthy donors. Study-wide results and caveats: Later genetic work tied a missense DCLRE1C variant to beta-chain V and J trimming. Relative to equally common others, HLA-associated TCR beta chains showed greater clonal expansion in a later analysis. A later analysis reported that several of the most significant clusters appeared to be linked to common viral pathogens, among them Epstein-Barr virus.

This clone was detected once. Antigen specificity is unknown. With 60 Vbeta and 13 Jbeta primers, the PCR was carried out. Generated by immunoSEQ multiplex PCR, the TCRdb table keeps only in-frame clones and is missing some. Here the sample spans around 100,000 clones, about three quarters being singletons. The CDR3 consists of 15 residues. Trimming cost V 5 bases and J 4 bases; bases outside gene matches: 9. Germline CDR1 is MDHEN and CDR2 is SYDVKM. Sequencing input: PBMCs. V and J are TRBV28 and TRBJ2-3, with 7 bases that match TRBD1. The clonotype originates from a male donor in good health and CMV-seropositive. This chain's CDR3 is CASSQQATGPDTQYF. For the CDR3, the DNA is TGTGCCAGCAGTCAACAAGCGACAGGGCCAGATACGCAGTATTTT.